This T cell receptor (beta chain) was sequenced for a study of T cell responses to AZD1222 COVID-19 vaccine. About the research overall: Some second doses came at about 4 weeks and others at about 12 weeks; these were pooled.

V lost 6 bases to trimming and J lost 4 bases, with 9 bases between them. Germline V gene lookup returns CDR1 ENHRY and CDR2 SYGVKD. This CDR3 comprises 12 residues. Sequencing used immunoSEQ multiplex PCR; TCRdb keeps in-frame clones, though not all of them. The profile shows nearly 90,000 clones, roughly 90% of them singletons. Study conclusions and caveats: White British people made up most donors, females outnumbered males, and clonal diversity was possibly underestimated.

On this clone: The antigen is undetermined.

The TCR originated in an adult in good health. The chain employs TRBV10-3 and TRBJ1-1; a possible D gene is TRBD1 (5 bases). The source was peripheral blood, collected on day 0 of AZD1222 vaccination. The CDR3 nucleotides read TGTGCCATCAGACAGGCCCTCACTGAAGCTTTCTTT. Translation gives CAIRQALTEAFF.